This T cell receptor (beta chain) emerged from a study of blood T cell repertoires in COVID-19. Everyone who took part was about 18 to 90 years old, and they came from 24 US areas. Per the original data handling: Amplification of reference gene primers was used by the study to estimate nucleated cell counts. Generated by immunoSEQ multiplex PCR, the TCRdb table keeps only in-frame clones and is missing some. V and J calls and clone size are those listed in that table; D and trimming were worked out from the DNA. This repertoire shows some 270,000 clones, 80% to 90% found once; its top ten account for around 4.5%. Germline CDR1 reads GTSNPN; CDR2 reads SVGIG (reference sequence). CDR3 length equals 14 residues. V was trimmed by 6 bases and J by 9 bases, leaving 18 bases between them.

The clonotype originates from a woman in her 30s who had recovered from COVID-19. The sequenced sample consisted of PBMCs or T cells enriched from blood (not recorded which). The rearrangement joins TRBV30 to TRBJ1-6; no firm D call. CDR3: CACPTDQGGSPLHF. The CDR3 DNA follows: TGTGCCTGCCCGACCGATCAAGGCGGTTCACCCCTCCACTTT.